These 21 T cell receptor beta chains share one sample of origin, sequenced in a study of shared clonotypes between healthy human individuals. Generated by immunoSEQ multiplex PCR, the TCRdb table keeps only in-frame clones and is missing some. In the table there are approximately 1.5 million clones, roughly 98% of which are singletons. The sequenced sample consisted of naive CD4+ T cells sorted from blood. Subset reported: CD45RA+ positively selected. Receptor source: a young man in good health.

The genes are TRBV11-2 and TRBJ2-7; 7 positions agree with TRBD2. Per the germline V gene, CDR1 is SGHAT and CDR2 is FQNNGV. Losses at the gene ends were 5 bases for V and 4 bases for J; bases not matched to a gene: 5. The length of the CDR3 is 13 residues. The CDR3 region is CASSTGLGYEQYF. The CDR3 nucleotides read TGTGCCAGCAGCACCGGACTAGGTTACGAGCAGTACTTC.

The chain combines TRBV19 with TRBJ1-5; the match to TRBD1 covers 10 bases. This CDR3 is 18 amino acids long. Germline CDR1 LNHDA, CDR2 SQIVND (reference sequence). The V and J ends lost 7 bases and 7 bases, in that order; junction bases with no gene match: 19. CDR3 DNA: TGTGCCAGTACCCCCTGGGGGACAGGGGCCACAGTGGGGCAGCCCCAGCATTTT. Its translation: CASTPWGTGATVGQPQHF. The variable domain in full, completed from reference TRBV19 and TRBJ1-5, reads DGGITQSPKYLFRKEGQNVTLSCEQNLNHDAMYWYRQDPGQGLRLIYYSQIVNDFQKGDIAEGYSVSREKKESFPLTVTSAQKNPTAFYLCASTPWGTGATVGQPQHFGDGTRLSIL.

The rearrangement links TRBV4-2 to TRBJ2-4, with 8 nucleotides matching TRBD2. The CDR3 length is 14 residues. V was pared by 4 bases and J by 5 bases, with 4 bases of the junction left unmatched. Germline V gives CDR1 LGHNA, CDR2 YNFKEQ. CDR3 sequence: CASSPGTRENIQYF. CDR3 nucleotides: TGTGCCAGCAGCCCCGGGACTAGAGAAAACATTCAGTACTTC.

Of note for this clone: Different DNA sequences within this sample yield the same CDR3. This chain uses TRBV5-1 with TRBJ2-7; tentatively, D is TRBD2 (6 bases). Germline V gene data show CDR1 as SGHRS and CDR2 as YFSETQ. The V gene lost 4 bases and the J gene lost 3 bases, with 8 bases spanning the gap. This CDR3 region has 12 residues. CDR3 coding DNA: TGCGCCAGCAGCCTGGACTACTACGAGCAGTACTTC. Amino acid sequence: CASSLDYYEQYF.

V is TRBV9 and J is TRBJ2-2, with D tentatively TRBD2 (5 bases). The V end was cut by 3 bases, the J end by 5 bases, with 17 bases between. The germline CDR1 and CDR2 sequences are SGDLS and YYNGEE. The length of the CDR3 is 16 residues. The CDR3 DNA sequence: TGTGCCAGCAGCGCCGGGAACCCAGCCGATACCGGGGAGCTGTTTTTT. It encodes CASSAGNPADTGELFF.

The J gene is TRBJ2-5, the V gene TRBV15, with D possibly being TRBD1 (6 bases). CDR1 and CDR2 (germline): LNHNV, YYDKDF (reference sequence). V lost 3 bases to trimming and J lost 0 bases, with 11 bases between them. CDR3 length: 15 residues. The CDR3 spells CATSRRQGYQETQYF. The CDR3 coding sequence is TGTGCCACCAGCAGGAGGCAGGGGTACCAAGAGACCCAGTACTTC.

This rearrangement joins TRBV10-3 to TRBJ2-7; TRBD2 aligns across 9 bases. V shed 4 bases, J shed 2 bases, and the junction held 3 bases outside the gene matches. The CDR3 length is 14 residues. Per germline, CDR1 ENHRY and CDR2 SYGVKD. CDR3 region: CAISGAGGPYEQYF. Written as DNA, the CDR3 is TGTGCCATCAGTGGGGCGGGAGGGCCCTACGAGCAGTACTTC.

This clone was observed a single time. V gene TRBV14 combines with J gene TRBJ2-1; D is unresolved. The CDR3 runs to 16 residues. The V end lost 1 base, the J end lost 7 bases, and 17 bases lay between the germline ends. Per the germline V gene, CDR1 is SGHDN and CDR2 is FVKESK. The CDR3 DNA follows: TGTGCCAGCAGCCAAGTCTGGGCAGGACGGCCGAATGAGCAGTTCTTC. Translation: CASSQVWAGRPNEQFF.

V is TRBV4-3 and J is TRBJ2-7; D not certain. This CDR3 is built from 15 residues. Germline loops: CDR1 LGHNA, CDR2 YSLEER. The V end lost 0 bases, the J end lost 6 bases, and 15 bases lay between the germline ends. The CDR3 here is CASSQDPRSASEQYF. The CDR3 DNA follows: TGCGCCAGCAGCCAAGACCCCCGCTCGGCATCCGAGCAGTACTTC.

V is TRBV30 and J is TRBJ2-4; no clear D. V shed 5 bases and J shed 0 bases, with 8 bases lying between them. CDR3 length equals 13 residues. CDR1 GTSNPN and CDR2 SVGIG come from the germline V gene (reference sequence). The CDR3 DNA is TGTGCCTGGGGCCCGGTAGCCAAAAACATTCAGTACTTC. Translation gives CAWGPVAKNIQYF.

This chain connects TRBV10-3 to TRBJ2-5; D unresolved. The CDR3 has 13 amino acids. With 6 bases removed from V and 2 bases from J, the gap between germline ends came to 10 bases. Germline CDR1 and CDR2: ENHRY and SYGVKD. CDR3 loop: CAIRERPQETQYF. The CDR3 DNA reads TGTGCCATCAGGGAAAGACCTCAAGAGACCCAGTACTTC.

J is TRBJ1-2 and V is TRBV29-1; D call uncertain. This CDR3 is built from 13 residues. Trimming pared 4 bases from V and 8 bases from J, leaving 17 bases between. The germline CDR1 and CDR2 sequences are SQVTM and ANQGSEA. The CDR3 here is CSVGMSRGYGYTF. Written as DNA, the CDR3 is TGCAGCGTTGGTATGTCGCGGGGTTACGGCTACACCTTC.

Remarks on this clone: Distinct nucleotide sequences in the sample also encode this CDR3. V and J are TRBV20-1 and TRBJ1-1, with D uncertain. The CDR3 spans 11 residues. V lost 3 bases, J lost 1 base, and 3 bases lay in between. Germline V CDR1 and CDR2: DFQATT, SNEGSKA (reference sequence). The CDR3 DNA reads TGCAGTGCTAGGGAGAACACTGAAGCTTTCTTT. Protein product: CSARENTEAFF.

The chain combines TRBV15 with TRBJ1-5; no reliable D call. The CDR3 spans 16 residues. The ends were cut back, 11 bases at V and 0 bases at J, with 20 bases in the middle. Per the germline V gene, CDR1 is LNHNV and CDR2 is YYDKDF (reference sequence). CDR3 nucleotides: TGTGCCGCATCCACAAATACACGGTATAGCAATCAGCCCCAGCATTTT. Translation: CAASTNTRYSNQPQHF.

The rearrangement uses TRBV6-1 and TRBJ2-7; 8 nucleotides agree with TRBD2. With V trimmed by 0 bases and J by 2 bases, 3 bases remained unmatched. This CDR3 has 15 amino acids. The germline CDR1 and CDR2 sequences are MNHNS and SASEGT. CDR3 protein: CASSEAQLAAYEQYF. DNA for the CDR3: TGTGCCAGCAGTGAAGCGCAACTAGCGGCCTACGAGCAGTACTTC.

The rearrangement links TRBV2 to TRBJ1-2; D is ambiguous. Germline CDR1 reads SNHLY; CDR2 reads FYNNEI. This CDR3 region has 14 residues. The germline V and J ends were trimmed by 8 bases and 8 bases, with 21 bases remaining between them. The CDR3 DNA sequence: TGTGCCAGCGAGGAGCAGACCCTTGGCGGAGGCTACACCTTC. Translating gives CASEEQTLGGGYTF.

V gene TRBV7-9 combines with J gene TRBJ2-1, with D unclear. The germline V and J ends were trimmed by 5 bases and 4 bases, with 12 bases remaining between them. Germline-derived CDR1 and CDR2 are SEHNR and FQNEAQ (reference sequence). CDR3 length: 14 residues. CDR3 nucleotide sequence: TGTGCCAGCAGCCCGAGCGCTTATTACAATGAGCAGTTCTTC. Protein sequence: CASSPSAYYNEQFF. Looking up the rest from reference TRBV7-9 and TRBJ2-1 gives the full variable domain: DTGVSQNPRHKITKRGQNVTFRCDPISEHNRLYWYRQTLGQGPEFLTYFQNEAQLEKSRLLSDRFSAERPKGSFSTLEIQRTEQGDSAMYLCASSPSAYYNEQFFGPGTRLTVL.

The chain uses TRBV25-1 and TRBJ2-7; D ambiguous. Trimming pared 4 bases from V and 2 bases from J, leaving 9 bases between. In germline, CDR1 is MGHDK, CDR2 SYGVNS. This CDR3 is built from 13 residues. The chain's CDR3 is CASSARSAYEQYF. The CDR3 DNA reads as TGTGCCAGCAGTGCCAGGAGTGCCTACGAGCAGTACTTC.

The chain carries TRBV10-2 and TRBJ1-2, with 7 positions matching TRBD1. The CDR3 length is 12 residues. The junction had 6 bases not matched to a gene; V was cut back by 4 bases and J by 10 bases. Germline loops: CDR1 WSHSY, CDR2 SAAADI. Here the CDR3 reads CASSVDRVDYTF. CDR3 coding DNA: TGCGCCAGCAGTGTTGACAGGGTTGACTACACCTTC.

The chain uses TRBV29-1 and TRBJ1-4, with D uncertain. The germline V gene encodes CDR1 SQVTM and CDR2 ANQGSEA. The CDR3 extends over 13 amino acids. V shed 6 bases and J shed 7 bases, with 15 bases lying between them. CDR3 loop: CSVSPGGREKLFF. The CDR3 DNA is TGCAGCGTATCACCCGGTGGTCGTGAAAAACTGTTTTTT.

The chain is built from TRBV30 and TRBJ1-2, with 8 bases aligning to TRBD1. The junction had 7 bases not matched to a gene; V was cut back by 1 base and J by 6 bases. Germline assignment: CDR1 GTSNPN and CDR2 SVGIG (reference sequence). CDR3 length equals 14 residues. For the CDR3, the DNA is TGTGCCTGGAGTGCCACTCAGGGGGCAGATGGCTACACCTTC. Its translation: CAWSATQGADGYTF.